This T cell receptor (beta chain) was recovered during a study of regulatory T cells in long-lasting Graves disease. Study-wide context: Those with persistent Graves' disease had received antithyroid drugs for over 5 years with positive TSH receptor antibodies.

Investigators prepared the TCR beta libraries by applying iRepertoire HTBI primers and Arm-PCR of CDR3 regions. TCRdb independently ran MiXCR on the multiplex PCR reads; one entry per CDR3 protein. Among a few hundred thousand distinct CDR3 sequences listed, around 23% were seen once. The V gene's germline CDR1 is MDHEN and CDR2 SYDVKM. This CDR3 has 14 residues. Trimming cost V 3 bases and J 8 bases; bases outside gene matches: 6. Study observations and caveats: There was favoring of TRBV28, TRBJ1-2 and TRBJ2-5 in persistent disease.

Time point described: persistent/refractory GD, antithyroid drugs over 5 years with positive TRAb. PBMC RNA served as the TCR library source. The authors drew patients from an endocrinology department in Xi'an, China. In this sample, this clonotype turned up many times. The antigen is not known. The sequence derives from a woman aged 40-49 years with Graves disease. This specimen was peripheral blood mononuclear cells (PBMCs), taken when the disease was refractory, from a patient treated with antithyroid drugs. The chain has TRBV28 and TRBJ1-4; 7 bases fit TRBD1. CDR3 DNA sequence: TGTGCCAGCAGTTTTCCAGGGGGTTTCGAAAAACTGTTTTTT. It encodes CASSFPGGFEKLFF. The variable domain in full, completed from reference TRBV28 and TRBJ1-4, reads DVKVTQSSRYLVKRTGEKVFLECVQDMDHENMFWYRQDPGLGLRLIYFSYDVKMKEKGDIPEGYSVSREKKERFSLILESASTNQTSMYLCASSFPGGFEKLFFGSGTQLSVL.